The 27 T cell receptor beta chains below come from one sample, sequenced in a study of cytotoxic CD8 clonotypes in ibrutinib-treated CLL. Produced via immunoSEQ multiplex PCR; TCRdb's table is partial and in-frame only. The table records some 200,000 clones, just under 80% of them present only once. The input for sequencing was PBMCs, taken after 12 months of ibrutinib treatment. These receptors originate from a human donor with chronic lymphocytic leukemia.

V is TRBV11-3 and J is TRBJ2-4; D is uncertain. Looked up from germline, CDR1 is SGHNT and CDR2 is YENEEA. The CDR3 has 13 residues. The V end was cut by 5 bases, the J end by 7 bases, with 12 bases between. The CDR3 region is CASSQTLDNIQYF. The CDR3 DNA reads TGTGCCAGCAGCCAAACTCTAGATAACATTCAGTACTTC.

The chain is built from TRBV29-1 and TRBJ2-7, with D perhaps TRBD2 (6 bases). The V end lost 2 bases, the J end lost 0 bases, and 11 bases lay between the germline ends. This CDR3 spans 14 amino acids. Per the germline V gene, CDR1 is SQVTM and CDR2 is ANQGSEA. CDR3 in amino acids: CSVEWLAISYEQYF. The CDR3 DNA reads as TGCAGCGTTGAATGGCTAGCGATCTCCTACGAGCAGTACTTC.

The gene calls are TRBV18 and TRBJ1-1, with TRBD1 identical over 7 bases. V trimming: 1 base; J trimming: 2 bases; junction bases outside the gene matches: 10. CDR3 length equals 17 residues. CDR1 is KGHSH, CDR2 LQKENI, per germline. The CDR3 DNA reads TGTGCCAGCTCACCACGAGATGGAGGGGGCTCTAACACTGAAGCTTTCTTT. Translated: CASSPRDGGGSNTEAFF.

The rearrangement joins TRBV27 to TRBJ2-3; 9 positions agree with TRBD1. The germline gives CDR1 MNHEY, CDR2 SMNVEV (reference sequence). V shed 3 bases and J 1 base; nucleotides not matched to a gene: 11. The length of the CDR3 is 18 residues. The CDR3 reads CASSLIPDRGIGTDTQYF. The CDR3 DNA reads TGTGCCAGCAGTTTGATCCCCGACAGGGGGATTGGCACAGATACGCAGTATTTT.

V is TRBV7-9 and J is TRBJ2-1; D remains ambiguous. The CDR3 has 14 amino acids. V was pared by 0 bases and J by 3 bases, with 6 bases between. Germline V gene lookup returns CDR1 SEHNR and CDR2 FQNEAQ (reference sequence). The CDR3 loop reads CASSLAPNYNEQFF. In nucleotides, the CDR3 is TGTGCCAGCAGCTTAGCACCTAACTACAATGAGCAGTTCTTC.

J is TRBJ1-3 and V is TRBV5-1; TRBD1 aligns across 8 bases. This CDR3 is built from 16 residues. Germline V gene lookup returns CDR1 SGHRS and CDR2 YFSETQ. V lost 1 base to trimming and J lost 3 bases; unmatched junction nucleotides: 6. This chain's CDR3 is CASSLSTGAGGNTIYF. As DNA, the CDR3 is TGCGCCAGCAGCTTGTCGACAGGGGCTGGTGGAAACACCATATATTTT.

The rearrangement links TRBV27 to TRBJ2-7; tentatively, D is TRBD1 (5 bases). Germline CDR1 and CDR2: MNHEY and SMNVEV (reference sequence). Deletions cut 2 bases from V and 2 bases from J, with 10 bases between. The CDR3 totals 14 residues. DNA for the CDR3: TGTGCCAGCAGTTTACGGACACGTACCTACGAGCAGTACTTC. It codes for CASSLRTRTYEQYF.

CDR3 sequence (DNA): TGTGCCAGCAGCTCAGGGGTTCCAAGGGGCAATCAGCCCCAGCATTTT. It is translated as CASSSGVPRGNQPQHF. V usage is TRBV5-5 and J usage is TRBJ1-5; the D gene is possibly TRBD1 (6 bases). This CDR3 has 16 amino acids. Trimming cost V 3 bases and J 2 bases, with 15 bases left between them. CDR1 and CDR2 from the germline V gene are SGHKS and YYEKEE (reference sequence).

This clone came up once. V usage is TRBV30 and J usage is TRBJ2-5; D unresolved. Per germline, CDR1 GTSNPN and CDR2 SVGIG (reference sequence). Trimming took 0 bases from V and 1 from J, leaving 0 bases between them. CDR3 length: 11 residues. CDR3 protein: CAWSVQETQYF. As DNA, the CDR3 is TGTGCCTGGAGTGTCCAAGAGACCCAGTACTTC.

The V call is TRBV28, the J call TRBJ2-3; no clear D. Germline V gives CDR1 MDHEN, CDR2 SYDVKM. Deletions cut 5 bases from V and 2 bases from J, with 5 bases between. The CDR3 has 12 residues. CDR3 nucleotides: TGTGCCAGCAGTAAAAACACAGATACGCAGTATTTT. Its protein is CASSKNTDTQYF.

V usage is TRBV5-1 and J usage is TRBJ2-3; TRBD2 matches at 7 bases. Germline V CDR1 and CDR2: SGHRS, YFSETQ. This CDR3 is 12 amino acids long. V shed 5 bases and J 5 bases; nucleotides not matched to a gene: 2. The CDR3 DNA reads as TGCGCCAGCAGTTCGGGGGGAGATACGCAGTATTTT. It is translated as CASSSGGDTQYF.

This clone was detected only once. This chain uses TRBV6-5 with TRBJ1-2, with TRBD1 as a possible D gene (5 bases). V lost 5 bases and J 4 bases, leaving 17 bases between the germline ends. The CDR3 has 15 residues. Germline V gene sequence: CDR1 MNHEY, CDR2 SVGAGI. The DNA of the CDR3 is TGTGCCAGCAGTGTCCGGGACGGCCGCCTCTATGGCTACACCTTC. Translation: CASSVRDGRLYGYTF.

The V call is TRBV5-4, the J call TRBJ2-7, with D maybe TRBD2 (5 bases). CDR1 SGHNT and CDR2 YYREEE come from the germline V gene (reference sequence). The CDR3 covers 16 residues. Between the trimmed V and J ends, which lost 3 bases and 0 bases, there was a span of 16 bases. The CDR3 sequence is CASSSRGSTSSYEQYF. In DNA, the CDR3 is TGTGCCAGCAGCTCCCGGGGATCTACGAGCTCCTACGAGCAGTACTTC.

The V call is TRBV19, the J call TRBJ2-7, with 9 positions matching TRBD1. Trimming at V came to 9 bases and at J to 6 bases, leaving 6 bases not matched to a gene. CDR3 length: 12 residues. The germline V gene encodes CDR1 LNHDA and CDR2 SQIVND (reference sequence). The DNA for the CDR3 is TGTGCCAGCACGGGACAGGGAGGCGAGCAGTACTTC. Protein sequence: CASTGQGGEQYF.

This clone has more than one count but fewer than ten. The chain carries TRBV7-9 and TRBJ1-5; 10 bases line up with TRBD1. V dropped 5 bases and J dropped 9; count of bases not matched to a gene: 10. Germline V gene sequence: CDR1 SEHNR, CDR2 FQNEAQ (reference sequence). The CDR3 is 15 amino acids. In DNA form, the CDR3 reads TGTGCCAGCAGCCGTGGGACAGGGGCTGTACGGCCCCAGCATTTT. Its translation: CASSRGTGAVRPQHF.

This clone appeared a few times. The CDR3 is CASSLVGANEKLFF. The CDR3 coding sequence is TGTGCCAGCAGCCTCGTTGGAGCCAATGAAAAACTGTTTTTT. This sequence joins TRBV6-5 and TRBJ1-4; D unclear. The ends were cut back, 6 bases at V and 5 bases at J, with 13 bases in the middle. The CDR3 is 14 residues long. Per the germline V gene, CDR1 is MNHEY and CDR2 is SVGAGI.

This clone was counted only a few times. The same CDR3 is also encoded by other DNA sequences in this sample. The rearrangement links TRBV18 to TRBJ2-5; D is perhaps TRBD1 or TRBD2 (6 bases each). Trimming removed 3 bases from V and 5 bases from J, with 10 bases in between. The CDR3 consists of 13 residues. Per the germline V gene, CDR1 is KGHSH and CDR2 is LQKENI. This CDR3 reads CASSPGGGETQYF. In DNA, the CDR3 is TGTGCCAGCTCACCGGGGGGCGGCGAGACCCAGTACTTC.

A single count supports this clone. The chain carries TRBV6-4 and TRBJ2-3, with 8 bases matching TRBD2. This CDR3 has 15 residues. V was clipped by 4 bases and J by 2 bases; unmatched bases: 5. CDR1 is MRHNA, CDR2 SNTAGT, per germline. CDR3 DNA sequence: TGTGCCAGCAGTGTCGCGGGGGGACACACAGATACGCAGTATTTT. Encoded protein: CASSVAGGHTDTQYF.

The chain recombines TRBV6-5 with TRBJ2-3; a weak D match, TRBD1 (5 bases). The CDR3 covers 14 residues. From germline, CDR1 is MNHEY and CDR2 SVGAGI. The ends were cut back, 0 bases at V and 4 bases at J, with 8 bases in the middle. The DNA for the CDR3 is TGTGCCAGCAGTTACTCGCTAGGGGCAGATACGCAGTATTTT. It specifies CASSYSLGADTQYF.

The V gene is TRBV25-1, the J gene TRBJ1-1; the match to TRBD1 covers 7 bases. There are 14 residues in the CDR3. Per germline, CDR1 MGHDK and CDR2 SYGVNS. Unmatched junction bases numbered 6, after V lost 5 bases and J lost 3 bases. CDR3 sequence reads: CASSTPGGDTEAFF. In nucleotides, the CDR3 is TGTGCCAGCAGTACCCCAGGGGGGGACACTGAAGCTTTCTTT. Complete variable domain (other parts from reference TRBV25-1 and TRBJ1-1): EADIYQTPRYLVIGTGKKITLECSQTMGHDKMYWYQQDPGMELHLIHYSYGVNSTEKGDLSSESTVSRIRTEHFPLTLESARPSHTSQYLCASSTPGGDTEAFFGQGTRLTVV.

V is TRBV6-5 and J is TRBJ1-2; TRBD1 agrees at 9 bases. With V trimmed by 1 base and J by 3 bases, 0 bases remained unmatched. CDR1 and CDR2 from the germline V gene are MNHEY and SVGAGI. The CDR3 has 14 amino acids. CDR3 amino acids: CASSYYRGHYGYTF. The CDR3 region has the DNA TGTGCCAGCAGTTACTACAGGGGGCACTATGGCTACACCTTC.

The chain joins TRBV6-6 to TRBJ1-5; a weak D match, TRBD1 (5 bases). CDR3 length: 15 amino acids. Germline CDR1 reads MNHNY; CDR2 reads SVGAGI (reference sequence). V lost 0 bases, J lost 4 bases, and 10 bases lay in between. CDR3 region: CASSYSGVYNQPQHF. The CDR3 nucleotides are TGTGCCAGCAGTTACTCAGGGGTCTATAATCAGCCCCAGCATTTT.

This sequence joins TRBV6-5 and TRBJ2-5, with D unresolved. In germline, CDR1 is MNHEY, CDR2 SVGAGI. CDR3 length: 15 residues. V was cut by 2 bases and J by 1 base, with 11 bases left in between. The CDR3 region has the DNA TGTGCCAGCAGTTACGGGTCAGGCAGCCAAGAGACCCAGTACTTC. This codes for CASSYGSGSQETQYF.

This chain links TRBV28 with TRBJ1-3; maybe TRBD1 (5 bases). CDR3 length: 16 residues. Trimming removed 5 bases at V and 2 bases at J, with 16 bases between. Germline values: CDR1 MDHEN, CDR2 SYDVKM. CDR3 sequence (DNA): TGTGCCAGCAGTCTTGCCCAGACAGTAGCTGGAAACACCATATATTTT. Amino acid sequence: CASSLAQTVAGNTIYF.

The rearrangement joins TRBV7-3 to TRBJ1-2; D uncertain. The germline V and J ends were trimmed by 5 bases and 5 bases, with 15 bases remaining between them. Germline lookup yields CDR1 SGHTA and CDR2 FQGTGA. The CDR3 has 14 amino acids. The CDR3 sequence is CASSPRTDRYGYTF. The CDR3 nucleotides are TGTGCCAGCAGCCCCCGGACGGACCGTTATGGCTACACCTTC. The full variable domain, its missing parts supplied by reference TRBV7-3 and TRBJ1-2, is GAGVSQTPSNKVTEKGKYVELRCDPISGHTALYWYRQSLGQGPEFLIYFQGTGAADDSGLPNDRFFAVRPEGSVSTLKIQRTERGDSAVYLCASSPRTDRYGYTFGSGTRLTVV.

This chain joins TRBV30 and TRBJ2-7; D remains unclear. The CDR3 spans 12 residues. CDR1 and CDR2 from the germline V gene are GTSNPN and SVGIG (reference sequence). Trimming removed 0 bases from V and 2 bases from J, with 5 bases in between. CDR3 loop: CAWSVPPYEQYF. The CDR3 region has the DNA TGTGCCTGGAGTGTACCCCCCTACGAGCAGTACTTC.

This chain uses TRBV4-1 with TRBJ2-6; TRBD1 might be the D (6 bases). Germline CDR1 is MGHRA and CDR2 is YSYEKL. This CDR3 region has 17 residues. The V end was cut by 2 bases, the J end by 2 bases, with 13 bases between. The CDR3 bases are TGCGCCAGCAGCCAACAACAGGGATCGGCTGGGGCCAACGTCCTGACTTTC. Its translation is CASSQQQGSAGANVLTF.